The source of this TCR beta chain is a study of OX40 agonist ivuxolimab in advanced cancers. About the study: Patients received ivuxolimab, an agonistic anti-OX40 (CD134) antibody. Hepatocellular carcinoma, melanoma, renal cell or head and neck cancer affected the dose-escalation patients.

The study's findings and limits: CD4+ and CD8+ blood T cells expanded clonally by week 6 at 0.1 to 3.0 mg/kg. Compared with others, partial responders at 0.1-3.0 mg/kg displayed clonal expansion among the lowest.

The CDR3 runs to 15 residues. The V gene lost 4 bases and the J gene lost 0 bases, with 10 bases spanning the gap. The germline CDR1 and CDR2 sequences are SGDLS and YYNGEE. Concerning this clone: What it binds is unknown.

The repertoire was sequenced with immunoSEQ multiplex PCR; TCRdb's copy has only in-frame clones and lacks some. The sample holds approximately 69,000 clones, around 94% seen once. The source material was CD4+ or CD8+ T cells sorted from blood, sampled in a trial of the OX40 agonist ivuxolimab. The clonotype originates from an adult with an advanced solid tumor such as melanoma, head and neck, liver or kidney cancer. This rearrangement joins TRBV9 to TRBJ1-4; D is ambiguous. In DNA form, the CDR3 reads TGTGCCAGCAGCCTTGGGGTCGCAACTAATGAAAAACTGTTTTTT. It yields the protein CASSLGVATNEKLFF. The entire variable domain, with the rest obtained from reference TRBV9 and TRBJ1-4, is as follows: DSGVTQTPKHLITATGQRVTLRCSPRSGDLSVYWYQQSLDQGLQFLIQYYNGEERAKGNILERFSAQQFPDLHSELNLSSLELGDSALYFCASSLGVATNEKLFFGSGTQLSVL.